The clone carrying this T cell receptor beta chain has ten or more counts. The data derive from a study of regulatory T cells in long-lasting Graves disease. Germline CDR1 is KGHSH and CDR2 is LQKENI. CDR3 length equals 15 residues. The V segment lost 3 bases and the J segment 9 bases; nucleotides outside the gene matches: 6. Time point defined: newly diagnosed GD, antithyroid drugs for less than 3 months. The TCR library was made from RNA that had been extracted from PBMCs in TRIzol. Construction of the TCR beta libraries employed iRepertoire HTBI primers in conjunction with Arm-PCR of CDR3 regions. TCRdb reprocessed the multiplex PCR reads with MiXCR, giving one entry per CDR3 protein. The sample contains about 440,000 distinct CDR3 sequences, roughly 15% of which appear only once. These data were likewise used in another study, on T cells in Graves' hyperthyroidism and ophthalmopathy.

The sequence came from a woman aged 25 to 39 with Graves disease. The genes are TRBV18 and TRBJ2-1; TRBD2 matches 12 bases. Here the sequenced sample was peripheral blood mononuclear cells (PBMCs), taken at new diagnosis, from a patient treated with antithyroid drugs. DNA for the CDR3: TGTGCCAGCTCACCGATTACTAGCGGGAGGATTGAGCAGTTCTTC. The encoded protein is CASSPITSGRIEQFF.